These 3 T cell receptor beta chains were all obtained from the same sample, sequenced in a study of blood T cell repertoires in COVID-19. Data came from immunoSEQ multiplex PCR; TCRdb stores just in-frame clones and leaves some out. Of about 200,000 clones in the sample, around four fifths were seen once. Material: PBMCs or T cells enriched from blood (not recorded which). The receptor source for this set is a man aged 35 to 55 who had recovered from COVID-19.

The chain recombines TRBV6-5 with TRBJ1-5, with D perhaps matching TRBD1 (6 bases). The CDR3 has 14 residues. V lost 6 bases and J 6 bases, leaving 15 bases between the germline ends. Germline assignment: CDR1 MNHEY and CDR2 SVGAGI. The CDR3 loop reads CASRPDRYTQPQHF. In DNA form, the CDR3 reads TGTGCCAGCAGGCCCGACAGGTATACTCAGCCCCAGCATTTT.

This chain connects TRBV2 to TRBJ2-7, with TRBD1 identical over 10 bases. This CDR3 contains 14 residues. In germline, CDR1 is SNHLY, CDR2 FYNNEI. Trimming took 7 bases from V and 4 from J; bases not matched to a gene: 7. The CDR3 loop reads CASTRDRGAYEQYF. CDR3 bases: TGTGCCAGCACTCGGGACAGGGGAGCGTACGAGCAGTACTTC.

This chain joins TRBV7-3 and TRBJ2-3, with 9 bases lining up with TRBD2. V lost 2 bases, J lost 4 bases, and 4 bases stayed unmatched. The CDR3 length is 15 residues. The germline V gene encodes CDR1 SGHTA and CDR2 FQGTGA. CDR3 in amino acids: CASSLLAGFPDTQYF. The CDR3 coding sequence is TGTGCCAGCAGCTTACTAGCGGGGTTCCCAGATACGCAGTATTTT.